Following are 15 T cell receptor beta chains from one sample sequenced in a study of T cell responses to AZD1222 COVID-19 vaccine. Produced via immunoSEQ multiplex PCR; TCRdb's table is partial and in-frame only. The sample shows roughly 150,000 clones, just over 90% of them seen only once. The material sequenced was peripheral blood, taken on day 0 of AZD1222 vaccination. Receptors were obtained from an adult in good health.

The chain couples TRBV4-3 to TRBJ1-2; D is possibly TRBD1 (6 bases). Per the germline V gene, CDR1 is LGHNA and CDR2 is YSLEER. The V end was cut by 0 bases, the J end by 7 bases, with 15 bases between. The CDR3 is 15 amino acids. The CDR3 DNA sequence: TGCGCCAGCAGCCAAGAAGGAAACAGGGTATTTGGCTACACCTTC. This encodes CASSQEGNRVFGYTF.

The chain joins TRBV29-1 to TRBJ1-2; no reliable D call. CDR1 and CDR2 from the germline V gene are SQVTM and ANQGSEA. Deletions cut 4 bases from V and 5 bases from J, with 14 bases between. The CDR3 has 13 amino acids. The CDR3 sequence is CSVVEGDVYGYTF. The CDR3 DNA follows: TGCAGCGTTGTCGAGGGTGACGTTTATGGCTACACCTTC.

Comments on this clone: The same CDR3 arises from other DNA sequences in this sample as well. The rearrangement joins TRBV3-1 (or the pseudogene TRBV3-2) to TRBJ2-1, with a weak D call TRBD1 (5 bases). The germline V and J ends were trimmed by 3 bases and 9 bases, with 12 bases remaining between them. CDR3 length: 13 residues. Germline V gene lookup returns CDR1 LGHDT and CDR2 YNNKEL (reference sequence). CDR3 sequence reads: CASSQQGGSEQFF. CDR3 nucleotides: TGTGCCAGCAGCCAGCAGGGTGGTAGTGAGCAGTTCTTC.

This clone came up once. The chain employs TRBV7-9 and TRBJ2-1, with a tentative D call TRBD1 (6 bases). With 5 bases removed from V and 6 bases from J, the gap between germline ends came to 14 bases. There are 14 residues in the CDR3. Germline CDR1 and CDR2: SEHNR and FQNEAQ (reference sequence). The CDR3 region has the DNA TGTGCCAGCAGCCTGTCAGGGGCCGTCAATGAGCAGTTCTTC. Translating gives CASSLSGAVNEQFF.

In DNA form, the CDR3 reads TGTGCCAGCAGTTTCGGACTAGCGGAGTGGGAGACCCAGTACTTC. This encodes CASSFGLAEWETQYF. This chain uses TRBV2 with TRBJ2-5, with 10 bases identical to TRBD2. The V gene's germline CDR1 is SNHLY and CDR2 FYNNEI. This CDR3 comprises 15 residues. J lost 5 bases, V lost 5 bases, and 8 bases had no gene match.

CDR3 bases: TGTGCCAGCAGTCCCCTGGACAGGGTCTCCTATGGCTACACCTTC. This sequence encodes CASSPLDRVSYGYTF. This sequence joins TRBV6-1 and TRBJ1-2; 8 bases map to TRBD1. The V gene end was trimmed by 5 bases and the J gene end by 4 bases; junction bases not matched to a gene: 9. Germline V gene lookup returns CDR1 MNHNS and CDR2 SASEGT. This CDR3 has 15 residues.

V is TRBV28 and J is TRBJ2-2, with 12 bases identical to TRBD2. CDR1 and CDR2 (germline): MDHEN, SYDVKM. The CDR3 contains 16 residues. V was pared by 5 bases and J by 4 bases, with 5 bases of the junction left unmatched. CDR3 in amino acids: CASSGASGGGTGELFF. For the CDR3, the DNA is TGTGCCAGCAGTGGCGCTAGCGGGGGGGGCACCGGGGAGCTGTTTTTT.

Only a few counts were recorded for this clone. The rearrangement links TRBV25-1 to TRBJ1-4; D is unclear. From germline, CDR1 is MGHDK and CDR2 SYGVNS. The CDR3 is 15 residues long. The germline V and J ends were trimmed by 1 base and 5 bases, with 11 bases remaining between them. The CDR3 reads CASSELAALNEKLFF. The CDR3 DNA sequence: TGTGCCAGCAGTGAATTGGCAGCTCTGAATGAAAAACTGTTTTTT. Complete variable domain (other parts from reference TRBV25-1 and TRBJ1-4): EADIYQTPRYLVIGTGKKITLECSQTMGHDKMYWYQQDPGMELHLIHYSYGVNSTEKGDLSSESTVSRIRTEHFPLTLESARPSHTSQYLCASSELAALNEKLFFGSGTQLSVL.

This clone was observed once. V usage is TRBV5-1 and J usage is TRBJ1-1; 8 positions match TRBD1. V shed 4 bases, J shed 3 bases, and the junction held 8 bases outside the gene matches. The germline CDR1 and CDR2 sequences are SGHRS and YFSETQ. The CDR3 loop spans 15 amino acids. For the CDR3, the DNA is TGCGCCAGCAGCACCCCCGACAGGGGCGACACTGAAGCTTTCTTT. Protein: CASSTPDRGDTEAFF.

This chain connects TRBV9 to TRBJ2-5; D possibly matches TRBD1 or TRBD2 (5 bases each). The CDR3 covers 16 residues. Germline V CDR1 and CDR2: SGDLS, YYNGEE. The ends were cut back, 4 bases at V and 5 bases at J, with 21 bases in the middle. The CDR3 region is CASSPLYGDVGETQYF. The CDR3, as DNA: TGTGCCAGCAGCCCATTATACGGGGACGTAGGGGAGACCCAGTACTTC.

The gene calls are TRBV6-5 and TRBJ2-2; D tentatively reads TRBD1 or TRBD2 (5 bases each). Looked up from germline, CDR1 is MNHEY and CDR2 is SVGAGI. The CDR3 is made up of 15 amino acids. V lost 5 bases, J lost 0 bases, and 10 bases lay in between. The CDR3 is CASSPGTANTGELFF. The CDR3 bases are TGTGCCAGCAGTCCCGGGACCGCGAACACCGGGGAGCTGTTTTTT.

This sequence joins TRBV11-2 and TRBJ2-1; 8 nucleotides match TRBD2. The J segment lost 2 bases and the V segment lost 5 bases, leaving 8 bases of the junction unmatched. Germline CDR1 SGHAT, CDR2 FQNNGV. This CDR3 region has 16 residues. CDR3 DNA: TGTGCCAGCAGCCCCAGTCGCGGGGGGCCCTACAATGAGCAGTTCTTC. Amino acid sequence: CASSPSRGGPYNEQFF.

The J gene is TRBJ1-1, the V gene TRBV28; D remains ambiguous. V lost 6 bases and J 0 bases, leaving 17 bases between the germline ends. CDR3 length equals 16 residues. The germline CDR1 and CDR2 sequences are MDHEN and SYDVKM. Here the CDR3 reads CASSSRLYRMNTEAFF. The CDR3 nucleotides are TGTGCCAGCAGCAGCAGACTTTACCGAATGAACACTGAAGCTTTCTTT.

The rearrangement joins TRBV5-1 to TRBJ1-2; 7 nucleotides line up with TRBD1. The V segment lost 2 bases and the J segment 7 bases; nucleotides outside the gene matches: 5. Per germline, CDR1 SGHRS and CDR2 YFSETQ. This CDR3 comprises 13 residues. The CDR3 coding sequence is TGCGCCAGCAGCTTCCAGGGGGAGAGTGGCTACACCTTC. Translation gives CASSFQGESGYTF.

The V call is TRBV20-1, the J call TRBJ2-5; TRBD1 aligns across 7 bases. The CDR3 covers 14 residues. CDR1 is DFQATT, CDR2 SNEGSKA, per germline (reference sequence). With 3 bases clipped from V and 5 bases from J, the junction kept 9 bases outside the gene matches. In nucleotides, the CDR3 is TGCAGTGCTAGTATTACAGGGGTTCAGGAGACCCAGTACTTC. Its protein product is CSASITGVQETQYF.